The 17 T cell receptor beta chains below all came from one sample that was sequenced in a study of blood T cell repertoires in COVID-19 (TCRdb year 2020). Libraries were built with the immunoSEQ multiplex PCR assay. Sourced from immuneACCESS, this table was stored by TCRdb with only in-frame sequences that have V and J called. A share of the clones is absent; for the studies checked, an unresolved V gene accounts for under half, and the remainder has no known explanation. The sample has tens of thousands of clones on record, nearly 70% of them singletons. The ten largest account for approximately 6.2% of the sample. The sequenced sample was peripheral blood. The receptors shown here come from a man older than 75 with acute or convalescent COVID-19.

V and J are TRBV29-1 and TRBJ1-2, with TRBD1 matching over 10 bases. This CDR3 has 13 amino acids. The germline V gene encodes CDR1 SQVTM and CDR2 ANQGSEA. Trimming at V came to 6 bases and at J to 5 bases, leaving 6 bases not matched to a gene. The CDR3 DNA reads TGCAGCGTCCGACAGGGGGCCCGTTATGGCTACACCTTC. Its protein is CSVRQGARYGYTF.

CDR3 nucleotide sequence: TGTGCCAGCAGTTCACTAGCGGGAGGGTACGAGCAGTACTTC. Its protein is CASSSLAGGYEQYF. V usage is TRBV6-2 or TRBV6-3 and J usage is TRBJ2-7; TRBD2 aligns across 13 bases. The V segment lost 4 bases and the J segment 4 bases; nucleotides outside the gene matches: 1. The CDR3 length is 14 residues. CDR1 MNHEY and CDR2 SVGEGT come from the germline V gene.

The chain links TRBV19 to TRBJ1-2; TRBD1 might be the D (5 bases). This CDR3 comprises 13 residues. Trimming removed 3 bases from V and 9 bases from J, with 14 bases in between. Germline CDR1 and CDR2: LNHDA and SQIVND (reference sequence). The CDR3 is CASSIGRASRYTF. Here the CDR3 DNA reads TGTGCCAGTAGTATTGGCAGGGCCTCGCGCTACACCTTC.

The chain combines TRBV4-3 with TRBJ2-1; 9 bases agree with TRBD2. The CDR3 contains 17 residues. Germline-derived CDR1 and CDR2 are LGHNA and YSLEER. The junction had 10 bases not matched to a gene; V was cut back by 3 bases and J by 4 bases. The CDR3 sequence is CASSHRPTSGNYNEQFF. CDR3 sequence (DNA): TGCGCCAGCAGCCACCGCCCGACTAGCGGCAATTACAATGAGCAGTTCTTC.

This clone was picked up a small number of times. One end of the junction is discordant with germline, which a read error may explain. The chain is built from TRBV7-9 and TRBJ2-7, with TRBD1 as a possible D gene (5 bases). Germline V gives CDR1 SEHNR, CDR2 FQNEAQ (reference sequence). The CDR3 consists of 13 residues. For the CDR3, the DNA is TGTGCCAGCAGTTTAGGGGCGATCTACGAGCAGTACTTC. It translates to CASSLGAIYEQYF.

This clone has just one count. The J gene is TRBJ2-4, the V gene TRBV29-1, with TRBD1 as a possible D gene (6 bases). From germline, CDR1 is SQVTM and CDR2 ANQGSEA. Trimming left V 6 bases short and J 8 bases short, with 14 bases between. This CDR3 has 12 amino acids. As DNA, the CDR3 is TGCAGCGTGCGGGCCAGGGGAGACATTCAGTACTTC. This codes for CSVRARGDIQYF.

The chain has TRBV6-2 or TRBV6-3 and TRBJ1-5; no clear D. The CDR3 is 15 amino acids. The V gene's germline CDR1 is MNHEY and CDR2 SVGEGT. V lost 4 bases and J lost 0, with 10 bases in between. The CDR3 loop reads CASSSPGNSNQPQHF. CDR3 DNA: TGTGCCAGCAGTTCTCCCGGGAATAGCAATCAGCCCCAGCATTTT.

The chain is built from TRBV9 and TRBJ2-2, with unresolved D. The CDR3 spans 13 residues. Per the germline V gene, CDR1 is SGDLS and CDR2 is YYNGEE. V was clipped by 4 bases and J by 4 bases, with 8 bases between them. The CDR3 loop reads CASSLPSTGELFF. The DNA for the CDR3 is TGTGCCAGCAGCCTTCCTAGCACCGGGGAGCTGTTTTTT. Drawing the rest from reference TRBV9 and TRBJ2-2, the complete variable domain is DSGVTQTPKHLITATGQRVTLRCSPRSGDLSVYWYQQSLDQGLQFLIQYYNGEERAKGNILERFSAQQFPDLHSELNLSSLELGDSALYFCASSLPSTGELFFGEGSRLTVL.

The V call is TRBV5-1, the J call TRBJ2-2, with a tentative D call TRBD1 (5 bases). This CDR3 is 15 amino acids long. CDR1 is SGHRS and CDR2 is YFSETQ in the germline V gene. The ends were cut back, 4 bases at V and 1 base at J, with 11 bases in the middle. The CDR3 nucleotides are TGCGCCAGCAGCCACCGGACACTGAACACCGGGGAGCTGTTTTTT. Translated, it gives CASSHRTLNTGELFF.

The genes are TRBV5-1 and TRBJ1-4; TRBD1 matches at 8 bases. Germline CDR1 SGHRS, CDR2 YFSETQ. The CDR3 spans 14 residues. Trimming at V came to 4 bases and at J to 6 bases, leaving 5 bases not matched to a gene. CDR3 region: CASSQTGADEKLFF. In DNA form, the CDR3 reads TGCGCCAGCAGCCAGACAGGGGCGGATGAAAAACTGTTTTTT.

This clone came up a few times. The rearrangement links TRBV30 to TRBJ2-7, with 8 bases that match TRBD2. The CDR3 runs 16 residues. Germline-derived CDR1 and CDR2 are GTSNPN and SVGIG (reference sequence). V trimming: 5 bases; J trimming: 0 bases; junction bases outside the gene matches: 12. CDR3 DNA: TGTGCCTGGGGACCCCGGACTAGCAGTAGCTCCTACGAGCAGTACTTC. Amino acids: CAWGPRTSSSSYEQYF.

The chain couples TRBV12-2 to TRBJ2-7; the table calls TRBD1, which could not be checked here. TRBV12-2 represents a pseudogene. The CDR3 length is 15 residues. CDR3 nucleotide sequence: TGTGCAAGTCGCTTAAGGACAGTAAGCTCCTACGAGCAGTACTTC. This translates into CASRLRTVSSYEQYF.

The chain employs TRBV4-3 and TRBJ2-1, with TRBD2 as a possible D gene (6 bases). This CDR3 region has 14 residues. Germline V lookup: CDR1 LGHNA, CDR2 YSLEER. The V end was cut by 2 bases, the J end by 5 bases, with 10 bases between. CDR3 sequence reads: CASSQQTRDNEQFF. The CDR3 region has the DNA TGCGCCAGCAGCCAACAGACTAGAGACAATGAGCAGTTCTTC.

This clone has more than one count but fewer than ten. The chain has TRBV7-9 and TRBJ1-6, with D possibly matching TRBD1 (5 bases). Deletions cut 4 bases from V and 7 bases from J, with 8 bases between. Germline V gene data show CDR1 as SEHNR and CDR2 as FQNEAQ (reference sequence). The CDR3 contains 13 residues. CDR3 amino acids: CASSSTENSPLHF. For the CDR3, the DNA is TGTGCCAGCAGCTCGACAGAAAATTCACCCCTCCACTTT.

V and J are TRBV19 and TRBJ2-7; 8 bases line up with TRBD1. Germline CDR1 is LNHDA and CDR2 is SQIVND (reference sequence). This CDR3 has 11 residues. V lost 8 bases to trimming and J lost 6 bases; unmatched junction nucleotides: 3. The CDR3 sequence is CASQTGGEQYF. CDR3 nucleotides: TGTGCCAGTCAAACAGGGGGCGAGCAGTACTTC.

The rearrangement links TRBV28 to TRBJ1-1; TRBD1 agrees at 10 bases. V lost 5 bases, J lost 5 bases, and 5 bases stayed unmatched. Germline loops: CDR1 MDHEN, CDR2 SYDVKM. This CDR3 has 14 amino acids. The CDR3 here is CASSRPGQGTEAFF. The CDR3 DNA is TGTGCCAGCAGTCGCCCGGGACAGGGGACTGAAGCTTTCTTT.

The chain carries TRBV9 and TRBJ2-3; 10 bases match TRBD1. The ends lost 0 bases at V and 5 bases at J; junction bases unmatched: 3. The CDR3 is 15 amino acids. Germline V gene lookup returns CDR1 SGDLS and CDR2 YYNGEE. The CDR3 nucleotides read TGTGCCAGCAGCGTAGGGGACAGGGGTGGAGATACGCAGTATTTT. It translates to CASSVGDRGGDTQYF. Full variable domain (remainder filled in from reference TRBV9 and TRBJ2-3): DSGVTQTPKHLITATGQRVTLRCSPRSGDLSVYWYQQSLDQGLQFLIQYYNGEERAKGNILERFSAQQFPDLHSELNLSSLELGDSALYFCASSVGDRGGDTQYFGPGTRLTVL.